The T cell receptor beta chain under discussion was sequenced for a study of blood T cell repertoires in COVID-19. Study members were between roughly 18 and 100 years old and lived in over 20 US regions. Clones were read by immunoSEQ multiplex PCR, and TCRdb kept only the in-frame ones, dropping some. The top ten hold about 4% of the sample, which has approximately 250,000 clones, 75% to 90% seen once. Sequenced input: PBMCs or T cells enriched from blood (not recorded which). The sequence derives from a woman aged 25 to 39 who had recovered from COVID-19.

CDR3 loop: CASRSPGGRTEAFF. CDR3 DNA: TGTGCCAGCAGGTCCCCAGGGGGCCGAACTGAAGCTTTCTTT. The gene calls are TRBV28 and TRBJ1-1; TRBD1 agrees at 8 bases. The CDR3 loop spans 14 amino acids. Germline V lookup: CDR1 MDHEN, CDR2 SYDVKM. V trimming: 6 bases; J trimming: 5 bases; junction bases outside the gene matches: 8.